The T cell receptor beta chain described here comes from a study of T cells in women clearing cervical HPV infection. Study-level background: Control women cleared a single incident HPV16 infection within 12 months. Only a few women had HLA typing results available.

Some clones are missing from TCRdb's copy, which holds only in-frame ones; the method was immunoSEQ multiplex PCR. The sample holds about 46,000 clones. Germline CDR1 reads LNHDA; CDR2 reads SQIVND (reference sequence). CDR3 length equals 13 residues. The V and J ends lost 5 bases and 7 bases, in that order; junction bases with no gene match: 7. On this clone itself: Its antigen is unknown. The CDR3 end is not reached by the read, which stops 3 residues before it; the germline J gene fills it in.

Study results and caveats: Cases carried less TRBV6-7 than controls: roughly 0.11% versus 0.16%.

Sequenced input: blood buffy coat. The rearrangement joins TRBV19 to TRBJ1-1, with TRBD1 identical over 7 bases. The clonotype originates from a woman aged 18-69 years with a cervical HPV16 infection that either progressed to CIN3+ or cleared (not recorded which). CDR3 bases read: TGTGCCAGTAGTGTCAGACAGGGACTTGAA. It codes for CASSVRQGLE. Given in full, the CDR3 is CASSVRQGLEAFF.